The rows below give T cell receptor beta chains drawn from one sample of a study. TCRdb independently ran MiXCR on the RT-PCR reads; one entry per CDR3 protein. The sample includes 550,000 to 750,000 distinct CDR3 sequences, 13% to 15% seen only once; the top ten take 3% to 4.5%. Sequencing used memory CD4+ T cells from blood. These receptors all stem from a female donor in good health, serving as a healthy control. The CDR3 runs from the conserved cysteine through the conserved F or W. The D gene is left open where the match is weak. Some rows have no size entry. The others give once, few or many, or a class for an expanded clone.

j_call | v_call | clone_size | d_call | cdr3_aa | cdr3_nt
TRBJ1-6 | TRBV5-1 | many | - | CASKTAWGIDSPLHF | TGCGCCAGCAAAACCGCTTGGGGTATCGATTCACCCCTCCACTTT
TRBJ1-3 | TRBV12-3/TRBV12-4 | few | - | CATRRAGNTIYF | TGTGCCACCAGGAGGGCTGGAAACACCATATATTTT
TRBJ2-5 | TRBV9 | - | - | CASSVGTGWGQETQYF | TGTGCCAGCAGCGTAGGCACAGGGTGGGGCCAAGAGACCCAGTACTTC
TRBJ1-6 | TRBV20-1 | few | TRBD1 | CSALETGRFSPLHF | TGCAGTGCCCTAGAGACAGGGAGGTTTTCACCCCTCCACTTT
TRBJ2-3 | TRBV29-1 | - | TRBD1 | CSVAQGGDTQYF | TGCAGCGTTGCACAGGGGGGAGATACGCAGTATTTT
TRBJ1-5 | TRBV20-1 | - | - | CSARGGDNQPQHF | TGCAGTGCCCGGGGCGGGGACAATCAGCCCCAGCATTTT
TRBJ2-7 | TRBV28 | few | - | CASSLRPPGRASYEQYF | TGTGCCAGCAGTTTAAGGCCCCCCGGCAGGGCCTCCTACGAGCAGTACTTC
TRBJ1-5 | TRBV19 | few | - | CASSLAGWQERPQHF | TGTGCCAGTAGTCTCGCGGGTTGGCAGGAGCGGCCCCAGCATTTT
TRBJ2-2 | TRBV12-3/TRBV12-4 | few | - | CASREVGTGELFF | TGTGCCAGCAGGGAGGTCGGCACCGGGGAGCTGTTTTTT
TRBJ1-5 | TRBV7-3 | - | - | CASNSGGANQPQHF | TGTGCCAGCAACTCGGGGGGGGCGAATCAGCCCCAGCATTTT
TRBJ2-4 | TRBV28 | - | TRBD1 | CASSPAGQGQNIQYF | TGTGCCAGCAGTCCAGCGGGACAGGGGCAAAACATTCAGTACTTC
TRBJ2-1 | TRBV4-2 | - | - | CASSQDIGEYNNEQFF | TGTGCCAGCAGCCAAGATATCGGAGAGTATAACAATGAGCAGTTCTTC
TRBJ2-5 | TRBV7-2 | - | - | CASSLVARGAETQYF | TGTGCCAGCAGCTTAGTGGCTAGGGGAGCCGAGACCCAGTACTTC
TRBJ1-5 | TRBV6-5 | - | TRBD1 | CASSRDPGQGNQPQHF | TGTGCCAGCAGCCGAGATCCGGGACAGGGGAATCAGCCCCAGCATTTT
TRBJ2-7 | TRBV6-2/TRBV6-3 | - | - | CASSLLGATNDEQYF | TGTGCCAGCAGTCTCCTCGGGGCTACAAACGACGAGCAGTACTTC
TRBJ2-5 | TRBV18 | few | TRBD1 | CASSRGQGDRETQYF | TGTGCCAGCTCACGCGGACAGGGGGATAGAGAGACCCAGTACTTC
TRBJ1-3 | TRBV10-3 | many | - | CAISFVRDSSGNTIYF | TGTGCCATCAGTTTCGTCCGGGACTCCTCTGGAAACACCATATATTTT
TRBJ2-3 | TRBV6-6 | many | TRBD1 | CASSYSQGASTDTQYF | TGTGCCAGCAGTTACTCCCAGGGGGCTAGCACAGATACGCAGTATTTT
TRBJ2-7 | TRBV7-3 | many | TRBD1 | CASSLTWTGPYEQYF | TGTGCCAGCAGCTTAACTTGGACAGGCCCCTACGAGCAGTACTTC
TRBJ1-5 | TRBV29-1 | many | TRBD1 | CSVLGQANQPQHF | TGCAGCGTTCTTGGACAGGCCAATCAGCCCCAGCATTTT
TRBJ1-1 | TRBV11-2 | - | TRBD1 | CASSFTGVNTEAFF | TGTGCCAGCAGTTTTACAGGGGTGAACACTGAAGCTTTCTTT
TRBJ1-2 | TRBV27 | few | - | CASSSGRQEGYTF | TGTGCCAGCAGTTCGGGTCGTCAGGAGGGCTACACCTTC
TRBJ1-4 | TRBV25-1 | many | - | CASSEYKVVGRRLFF | TGTGCCAGCAGTGAATATAAGGTCGTCGGGCGAAGACTGTTTTTT
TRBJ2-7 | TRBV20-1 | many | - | CSATGVGGAYEQYF | TGCAGTGCTACAGGGGTGGGAGGGGCCTACGAGCAGTACTTC
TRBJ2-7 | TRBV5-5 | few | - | CASSPDLYEQYF | TGTGCCAGCAGTCCGGACTTATACGAGCAGTACTTC
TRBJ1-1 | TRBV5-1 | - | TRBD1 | CASSPITGAMNTEAFF | TGTGCCAGCAGCCCGATAACAGGGGCTATGAACACTGAAGCTTTCTTT
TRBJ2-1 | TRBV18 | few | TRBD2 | CASTLIAGPNEQFF | TGTGCCAGCACTCTGATAGCGGGCCCCAATGAGCAGTTCTTC
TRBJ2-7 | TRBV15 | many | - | CATSRYPLDSRSYEQYF | TGTGCCACCAGCCGATACCCCCTGGACAGCCGCTCCTACGAGCAGTACTTC
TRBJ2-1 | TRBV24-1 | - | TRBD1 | CATSGARGLLDEQFF | TGTGCCACCAGTGGGGCCAGGGGGCTGTTGGATGAGCAGTTCTTC
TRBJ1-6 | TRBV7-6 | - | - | CASSSKEANSPLHF | TGTGCCAGCAGCTCGAAGGAGGCTAATTCACCCCTCCACTTT
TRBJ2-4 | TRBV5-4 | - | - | CASRTGDANIQYF | TGTGCCAGCAGAACCGGGGACGCAAACATTCAGTACTTC
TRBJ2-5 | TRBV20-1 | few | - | CRGLKDKETQYF | TGCAGGGGACTTAAGGACAAAGAGACCCAGTACTTC
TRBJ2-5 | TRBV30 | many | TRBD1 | CAWNHRGQETQYF | TGTGCCTGGAACCACAGGGGACAAGAGACCCAGTACTTC
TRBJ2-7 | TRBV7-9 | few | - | CASSLVTAGEQYF | TGTGCCAGCAGCTTAGTAACGGCGGGGGAGCAGTACTTC
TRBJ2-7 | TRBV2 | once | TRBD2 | CASSEPSGSLSYEQYF | TGTGCCAGCAGCGAGCCCAGCGGGAGTCTCTCCTACGAGCAGTACTTC
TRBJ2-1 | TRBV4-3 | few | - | CASSLRLGPSNEQFF | TGCGCCAGCAGCCTGAGGTTGGGCCCCAGCAATGAGCAGTTCTTC
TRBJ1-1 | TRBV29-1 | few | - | CSVEGQYTEAFF | TGCAGCGTTGAAGGCCAATACACTGAAGCTTTCTTT
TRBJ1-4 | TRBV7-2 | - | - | CASSLARVTNEKLFF | TGTGCCAGCAGCTTAGCGAGGGTAACTAATGAAAAACTGTTTTTT
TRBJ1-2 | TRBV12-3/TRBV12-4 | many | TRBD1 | CASTQGASGYTF | TGTGCCAGCACTCAGGGGGCTAGCGGCTACACCTTC
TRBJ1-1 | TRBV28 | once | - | CASSFGGFNTEAFF | TGTGCCAGCAGTTTTGGAGGGTTCAACACTGAAGCTTTCTTT
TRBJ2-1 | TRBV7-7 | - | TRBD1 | CASSLEGQGAYNEQFF | TGTGCCAGCAGCTTAGAGGGCCAGGGGGCGTACAATGAGCAGTTCTTC
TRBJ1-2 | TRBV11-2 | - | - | CASSPQPNYGYTF | TGTGCCAGCAGCCCACAGCCTAACTATGGCTACACCTTC
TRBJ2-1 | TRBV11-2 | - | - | CASSFSQVSDNGQFF | TGTGCCAGCAGCTTTTCCCAGGTCTCTGACAATGGGCAGTTCTTC
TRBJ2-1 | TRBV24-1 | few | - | CATSYGRAAYNEQFF | TGTGCCACCAGCTACGGCAGGGCCGCCTACAATGAGCAGTTCTTC
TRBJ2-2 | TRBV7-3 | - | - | CASSPSTVAGELFF | TGTGCCAGCAGCCCCAGTACTGTGGCCGGGGAGCTGTTTTTT